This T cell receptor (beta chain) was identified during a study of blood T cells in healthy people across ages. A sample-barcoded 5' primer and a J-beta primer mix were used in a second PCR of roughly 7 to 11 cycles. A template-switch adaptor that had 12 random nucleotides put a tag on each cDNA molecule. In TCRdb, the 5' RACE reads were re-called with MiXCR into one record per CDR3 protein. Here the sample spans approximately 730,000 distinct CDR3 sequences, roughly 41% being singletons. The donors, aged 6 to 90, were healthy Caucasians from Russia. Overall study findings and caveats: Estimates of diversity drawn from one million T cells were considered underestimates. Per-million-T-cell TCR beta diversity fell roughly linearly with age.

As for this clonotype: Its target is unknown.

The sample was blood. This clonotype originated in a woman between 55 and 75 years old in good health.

The CDR3 region is CASSKGRVVGAVYSYNEQFF. The CDR3, as DNA: TGTGCCAGCTCTAAAGGGAGAGTAGTAGGGGCTGTTTACTCCTACAATGAGCAGTTCTTC. This chain uses TRBV21-1 with TRBJ2-1; TRBD1 is the table's D call, not checked against the DNA. TRBV21-1 is termed a pseudogene. The length of the CDR3 is 20 residues.